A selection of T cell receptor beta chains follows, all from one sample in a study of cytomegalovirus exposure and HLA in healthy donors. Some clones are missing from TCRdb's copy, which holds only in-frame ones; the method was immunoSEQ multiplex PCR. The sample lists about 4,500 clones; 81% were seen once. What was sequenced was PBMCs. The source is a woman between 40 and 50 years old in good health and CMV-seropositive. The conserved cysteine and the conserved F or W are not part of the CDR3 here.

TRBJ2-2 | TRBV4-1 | ASSQEFPGLDYGELF
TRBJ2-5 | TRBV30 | AWVPGLVPAETQY
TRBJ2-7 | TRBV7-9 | ASSLSAGLDEQY
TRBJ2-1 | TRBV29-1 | SVVDWGQGPDEQF
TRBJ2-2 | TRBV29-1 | SVDFPTGELF
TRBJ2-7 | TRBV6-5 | ASSSGTEPLYEQY
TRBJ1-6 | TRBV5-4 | ASSHGQVGDGSPLH
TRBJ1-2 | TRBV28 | ASSSGGQGSYYGYT
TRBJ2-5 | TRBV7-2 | ASSLDRGSKTQY
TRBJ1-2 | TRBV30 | AWSRTTGNYGYT
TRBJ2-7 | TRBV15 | ATSRAEDSYYEQY
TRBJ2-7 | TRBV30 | AWSPPSSYEQY
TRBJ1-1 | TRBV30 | AWSVPGVTEAF
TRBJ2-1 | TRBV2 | ASSEVRLAVYNEQF
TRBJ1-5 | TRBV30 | AWSESSNQPQH
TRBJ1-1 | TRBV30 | AWWGTWGTEAF
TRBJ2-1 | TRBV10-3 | AIRETGHNEQF
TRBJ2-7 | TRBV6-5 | ASSQITGGEQY
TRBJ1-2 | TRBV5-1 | ASSQGDTSYGYT
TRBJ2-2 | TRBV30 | AWTNTGELF
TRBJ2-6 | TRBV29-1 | SVGANAGANVLT
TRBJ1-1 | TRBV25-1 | ASSELAANTEAF
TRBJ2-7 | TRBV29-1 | SMIQGYEQY
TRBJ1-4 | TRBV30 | AWSTFPRDIVDLNEKLF
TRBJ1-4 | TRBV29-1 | SVDPTGSYEKLF
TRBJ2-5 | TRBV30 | AWKEGGETQY
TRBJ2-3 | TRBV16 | ASSFGGVSTDTQY
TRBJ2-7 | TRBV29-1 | SVRSSDYEQY
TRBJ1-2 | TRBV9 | ASSPGTGPYGYT
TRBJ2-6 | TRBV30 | AWSAPGQGVAGANVLT
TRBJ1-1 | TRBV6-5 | ASSYSLNRVSTEAF
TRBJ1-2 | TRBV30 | AWSALQGWGGYT
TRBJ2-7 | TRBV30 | AWTRPPNYEQY
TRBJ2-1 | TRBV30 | AWSVNSYNEQF
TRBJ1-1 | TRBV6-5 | ASSSTGVETEAF
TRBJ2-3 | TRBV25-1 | ASSEFPISTQY
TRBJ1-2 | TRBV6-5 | ASSPTGTIYGYT
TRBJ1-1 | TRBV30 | AWTFSVEAF
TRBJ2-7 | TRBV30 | AWSSGRGYEQY
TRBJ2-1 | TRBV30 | AWSGLSHYNEQF
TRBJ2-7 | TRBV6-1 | ASSGQRLGSVEQY
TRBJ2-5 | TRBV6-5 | ASSSTVYQETQY
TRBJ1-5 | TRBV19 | ASSIQGASNQPQH
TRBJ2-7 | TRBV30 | AWSDVGEVHEQY
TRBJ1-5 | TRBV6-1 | ASSDTVDSPGH
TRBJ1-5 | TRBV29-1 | SVGEPGGQPQH
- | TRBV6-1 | ACQTSGRIYEQY
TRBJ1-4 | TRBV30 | ASRSYVNEKLF
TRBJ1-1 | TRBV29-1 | SVVEGSFTEAF
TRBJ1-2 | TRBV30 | AWSDTGSGYT
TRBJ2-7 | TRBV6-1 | ASSEYQGRYEQY
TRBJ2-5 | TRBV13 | ATSSSGGAQETQY
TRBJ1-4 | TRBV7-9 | ASSLDRGVNEKLF
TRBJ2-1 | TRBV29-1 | SVEYWDRVPEQF